Presented here are 16 T cell receptor beta chains from one specimen sequenced in a study of blood T cell repertoires in COVID-19. The assay was immunoSEQ multiplex PCR, and TCRdb's table has in-frame clones only and misses some. The sample records 150,000 to 200,000 clones, about 87% being singletons. Input material: peripheral blood. These TCRs come from a woman in her sixties or seventies who had recovered from COVID-19.

The V gene is TRBV12-3 or TRBV12-4, the J gene TRBJ2-1; 12 bases are shared with TRBD2. J was trimmed by 12 bases and V by 1 base; bases with no gene match: 1. This CDR3 has 13 amino acids. For the CDR3, the DNA is TGTGCCAGCAGTTTAGTACTAGCGGGGGGGCAGTTCTTC. Its translation is CASSLVLAGGQFF.

In DNA, the CDR3 is TGTGCTGCCCCGACCGGGACAGGGGAAGGCTACACCTTC. Its translation is CAAPTGTGEGYTF. The chain joins TRBV30 to TRBJ1-2; TRBD1 agrees at 10 bases. Looked up from germline, CDR1 is GTSNPN and CDR2 is SVGIG (reference sequence). The CDR3 is 13 residues long.

For this clone: The junction departs from germline at one end; a sequencing error may be responsible. The gene calls are TRBV11-2 and TRBJ2-7; D gene unclear. The CDR3 loop spans 14 amino acids. Germline V gives CDR1 SGHAT, CDR2 FQNNGV. CDR3 sequence (DNA): TGTGCCAGCAGCGTAGACCGCAGCTCCTACGAGCAGTACTTC. This encodes CASSVDRSSYEQYF.

The J gene is TRBJ1-1, the V gene TRBV7-2, with a tentative D call TRBD1 (5 bases). Germline assignment: CDR1 SGHTA and CDR2 FQGNSA. Trimming removed 5 bases at V and 8 bases at J, with 18 bases between. There are 14 residues in the CDR3. CDR3: CASSPGHVRREAFF. CDR3 nucleotides: TGTGCCAGCAGCCCAGGACACGTAAGACGAGAAGCTTTCTTT.

This clone was recorded only once. The gene calls are TRBV5-1 and TRBJ1-3; D remains unclear. Germline V gene data show CDR1 as SGHRS and CDR2 as YFSETQ. The CDR3 contains 17 residues. V lost 0 bases to trimming and J lost 0 bases, with 13 bases between them. The CDR3 bases are TGCGCCAGCAGCTTGGCTCCAACAGCTCTCTCTGGAAACACCATATATTTT. Translated: CASSLAPTALSGNTIYF.

V and J are TRBV2 and TRBJ1-3; weak D call: TRBD1 (5 bases). The V end was cut by 6 bases, the J end by 4 bases, with 19 bases between. Germline V gene data show CDR1 as SNHLY and CDR2 as FYNNEI. The CDR3 totals 16 residues. CDR3 residues: CASRTSGGVGGNTIYF. The DNA of the CDR3 is TGTGCCAGCAGAACCAGCGGGGGTGTAGGCGGAAACACCATATATTTT.

The rearrangement links TRBV30 to TRBJ1-1; possibly TRBD1 for D (6 bases). V gave up 0 bases and J gave up 0 bases, with 17 bases separating them. Germline assignment: CDR1 GTSNPN and CDR2 SVGIG (reference sequence). CDR3 length: 17 amino acids. DNA for the CDR3: TGTGCCTGGAGTGTATGGGGGCAGGGGTTAATGAACACTGAAGCTTTCTTT. This gives the protein CAWSVWGQGLMNTEAFF.

The chain employs TRBV18 and TRBJ1-4, with a tentative D call TRBD1 (6 bases). CDR3 size: 15 residues. The V and J ends lost 3 bases and 0 bases respectively, with 8 bases between them. CDR1 and CDR2 from the germline V gene are KGHSH and LQKENI. The CDR3 DNA reads as TGTGCCAGCTCACCGCAGGGGACAACTAATGAAAAACTGTTTTTT. Residues: CASSPQGTTNEKLFF.

V usage is TRBV7-3 and J usage is TRBJ1-1, with TRBD1 identical over 7 bases. Germline trimming cut 4 bases from V and 4 bases from J; bases unmatched to any gene: 6. The germline V gene has CDR1 SGHTA and CDR2 FQGTGA. This CDR3 contains 14 residues. The CDR3, as DNA: TGTGCCAGCAGCTCCGGGGACAGACCCACTGAAGCTTTCTTT. Protein product: CASSSGDRPTEAFF.

The CDR3 DNA reads TGTGCCAGCGCCCCCCGGAGCTCCTATAATTCACCCCTCCACTTT. This translates into CASAPRSSYNSPLHF. The V and J genes are TRBV6-5 and TRBJ1-6; D ambiguous. CDR1 and CDR2 from the germline V gene are MNHEY and SVGAGI. Trimming left V 8 bases short and J 0 bases short, with 11 bases between. This CDR3 is 15 amino acids long.

J is TRBJ1-1 and V is TRBV6-1, with 9 nucleotides matching TRBD1. The CDR3 covers 17 residues. Germline V gene sequence: CDR1 MNHNS, CDR2 SASEGT. The V and J ends lost 1 base and 2 bases, in that order; junction bases with no gene match: 8. The CDR3 reads CASSEVLLGQGNTEAFF. CDR3 sequence (DNA): TGTGCCAGCAGTGAAGTCCTCCTGGGACAGGGAAACACTGAAGCTTTCTTT.

The J gene is TRBJ1-1, the V gene TRBV7-8; no definite D call. The CDR3 is made up of 14 amino acids. The V gene lost 1 base and the J gene lost 1 base, with 7 bases spanning the gap. Germline lookup yields CDR1 SGHVS and CDR2 FQNEAQ. Written as DNA, the CDR3 is TGTGCCAGCAGCTTAGGCACATGGAACACTGAAGCTTTCTTT. This gives the protein CASSLGTWNTEAFF.

The chain joins TRBV5-1 to TRBJ2-7, with D possibly matching TRBD1 (6 bases). V lost 0 bases, J lost 7 bases, and 14 bases lay in between. CDR1 and CDR2 from the germline V gene are SGHRS and YFSETQ. The CDR3 is made up of 14 amino acids. The CDR3 spells CASSLEPGVGEQYF. CDR3 DNA: TGCGCCAGCAGCTTGGAACCAGGGGTTGGGGAGCAGTACTTC. The full variable domain, its missing parts supplied by reference TRBV5-1 and TRBJ2-7, is KAGVTQTPRYLIKTRGQQVTLSCSPISGHRSVSWYQQTPGQGLQFLFEYFSETQRNKGNFPGRFSGRQFSNSRSEMNVSTLELGDSALYLCASSLEPGVGEQYFGPGTRLTVT.

The chain couples TRBV5-1 to TRBJ2-2; TRBD1 aligns across 8 bases. In germline, CDR1 is SGHRS, CDR2 YFSETQ. After removal of 3 bases from V and 6 bases from J, the junction contained 1 base not matched to a gene. CDR3 length: 13 residues. Here the CDR3 reads CASSSQGAGELFF. In DNA form, the CDR3 reads TGCGCCAGCAGCTCACAGGGGGCCGGGGAGCTGTTTTTT.

The V call is TRBV7-6, the J call TRBJ2-4; tentative D call: TRBD1 (6 bases). CDR3 size: 16 residues. Trimming pared 5 bases from V and 1 base from J, leaving 15 bases between. Germline V gives CDR1 SGHVS, CDR2 FNYEAQ. For the CDR3, the DNA is TGTGCCAGCAGCCCGATCCCTAGGGGGGCCAAAAACATTCAGTACTTC. Its protein is CASSPIPRGAKNIQYF.

V and J are TRBV30 and TRBJ2-2, with TRBD2 identical over 9 bases. Germline V gene sequence: CDR1 GTSNPN, CDR2 SVGIG (reference sequence). Unmatched junction bases numbered 6, after V lost 8 bases and J lost 5 bases. The CDR3 sequence is 13 residues long. The CDR3 DNA reads as TGTGCCCTAGCGGGGAGGGCGACCGGGGAGCTGTTTTTT. Amino acids: CALAGRATGELFF.